A selection of T cell receptor beta chains follows, all from one sample in a study of blood T cells in healthy people across ages. MiXCR was run by TCRdb on the 5' RACE reads, yielding one entry per CDR3 protein. Of 1.5 million to 2 million distinct CDR3 sequences listed, roughly 50% are singletons. The sample consisted of blood. These receptor sequences come from a woman aged 40 to 49 in good health. Each CDR3 is given with its conserved first and last residue. D genes are given only for firm matches. Clone sizes are given selectively: once, few, many, or a class where the clone is expanded.

V gene: TRBV7-2; clone size: .; D gene: .; J gene: TRBJ2-7; CDR3 DNA: TGTGCCAGCAGCTTAGCTGGTGACAGGTACGACTCCTACGAGCAGTACTTC; CDR3 protein: CASSLAGDRYDSYEQYF
V gene: TRBV6-1; clone size: .; D gene: .; J gene: TRBJ2-1; CDR3 DNA: TGTGCCAGCAGCCCCGGACAGCGTGATAATGAGCAGTTCTTC; CDR3 protein: CASSPGQRDNEQFF
V gene: TRBV20-1; clone size: .; D gene: TRBD1; J gene: TRBJ2-4; CDR3 DNA: TGCAGTGCTAGAGAGGCAGGGGGTTCGGGCAAAAACAGTCAGTACTTC; CDR3 protein: CSAREAGGSGKNSQYF
V gene: TRBV5-1; clone size: .; D gene: TRBD1; J gene: TRBJ2-1; CDR3 DNA: TGCGCCAGCAGCGATTTCCGGGACAGCTACAATGAGCAGTTCTTC; CDR3 protein: CASSDFRDSYNEQFF
V gene: TRBV6-2/TRBV6-3; clone size: .; D gene: TRBD1; J gene: TRBJ2-7; CDR3 DNA: TGTGCCAGTCGGGACAGGGGGCTCTCCTACGAGCAGTACTTC; CDR3 protein: CASRDRGLSYEQYF
V gene: TRBV27; clone size: .; D gene: TRBD1; J gene: TRBJ1-2; CDR3 DNA: TGTGCCAGCAGCAGGACAGGGGATAACTATGGCTACACCTTC; CDR3 protein: CASSRTGDNYGYTF
V gene: TRBV6-5; clone size: few; D gene: .; J gene: TRBJ2-7; CDR3 DNA: TGTGCCAGCAGTTACTCGGTGACGGGGGCAAGCTCCTACGAGCAGTACTTC; CDR3 protein: CASSYSVTGASSYEQYF
V gene: TRBV29-1; clone size: few; D gene: .; J gene: TRBJ2-1; CDR3 DNA: TGCAGCGTTGAAGGGAGTGGGGGGCAGGGATTGACCTACAATGAGCAGTTCTTC; CDR3 protein: CSVEGSGGQGLTYNEQFF
V gene: TRBV10-3; clone size: .; D gene: .; J gene: TRBJ2-1; CDR3 DNA: TGTGCCATCAGTGCGGTGGTCTACAATGAGCAGTTTTTC; CDR3 protein: CAISAVVYNEQFF
V gene: TRBV20-1; clone size: .; D gene: TRBD1; J gene: TRBJ2-1; CDR3 DNA: TGCAGTACAGTAGAGGGACAGCCCAATGAGCAGTTCTTC; CDR3 protein: CSTVEGQPNEQFF
V gene: TRBV7-2; clone size: few; D gene: .; J gene: TRBJ2-5; CDR3 DNA: TGTGCCAGCAGGGAAAAGCAGGGCGGGCGGGAGACCCAGTACTTC; CDR3 protein: CASREKQGGRETQYF
V gene: TRBV9; clone size: .; D gene: .; J gene: TRBJ2-1; CDR3 DNA: TGTGCCAGCAGCGTAGTTTCTACAGGGCTTTACAATGAGCAGTTCTTC; CDR3 protein: CASSVVSTGLYNEQFF
V gene: TRBV6-1; clone size: .; D gene: .; J gene: TRBJ2-1; CDR3 DNA: TGTGCCAGCAGTGGGGACCCGGGGTCCTACAATGAGCAGTTCTTC; CDR3 protein: CASSGDPGSYNEQFF